This entry concerns a single T cell receptor (beta chain). Its antigen is currently unknown. The sample belongs to a study of T cell responses to AZD1222 COVID-19 vaccine. At the level of the study: Second-dose timings of about 4 or about 12 weeks were pooled. Points from the study as a whole: Spike-specific TCR depth and breadth grew after two AZD1222 doses. Clonal diversity was possibly underestimated, and the donors were mostly white British, with more females.

Data came from immunoSEQ multiplex PCR; TCRdb stores just in-frame clones and leaves some out. The data hold 110,000 or so clones, with 87% observed a single time. V gave up 3 bases and J gave up 0 bases; unmatched junction bases: 4. The CDR3 loop spans 16 amino acids. Germline CDR1 SEHNR, CDR2 FQNEAQ (reference sequence). This TCR derives from an adult in good health. This material consisted of peripheral blood, taken on day 0 of AZD1222 vaccination. The chain has TRBV7-9 and TRBJ2-7, with 11 bases identical to TRBD2. CDR3 sequence reads: CASSFLAGGYSYEQYF. The CDR3 bases are TGTGCCAGCAGCTTCCTAGCGGGAGGTTACTCCTACGAGCAGTACTTC.